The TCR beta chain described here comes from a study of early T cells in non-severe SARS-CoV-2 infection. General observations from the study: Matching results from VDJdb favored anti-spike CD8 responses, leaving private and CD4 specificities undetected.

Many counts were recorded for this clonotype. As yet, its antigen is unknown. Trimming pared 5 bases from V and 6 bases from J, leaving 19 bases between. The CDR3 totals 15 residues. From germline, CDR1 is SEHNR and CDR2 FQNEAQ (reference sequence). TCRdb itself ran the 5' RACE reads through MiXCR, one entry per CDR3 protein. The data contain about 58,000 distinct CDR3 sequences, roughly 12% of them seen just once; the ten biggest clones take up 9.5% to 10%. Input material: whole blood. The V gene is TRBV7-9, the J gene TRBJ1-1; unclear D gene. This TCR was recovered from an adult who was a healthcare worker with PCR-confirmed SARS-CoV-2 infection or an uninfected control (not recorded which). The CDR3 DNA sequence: TGTGCCAGCAGCACCCGGGCAGGCGGGAGTGCTGAAGCTTTCTTT. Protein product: CASSTRAGGSAEAFF.